A selection of T cell receptor beta chains follows, all from one sample in a study of vaccination effects on CD4 cells after COVID-19. Their target antigens are unknown. The repertoire was sequenced with immunoSEQ multiplex PCR; TCRdb's copy has only in-frame clones and lacks some. Of 20,000 to 30,000 clones listed, roughly 74% are singletons. Material: CD4+ T cells from PBMCs cultured with HCoV-NL63 spike peptides, obtained before COVID-19 vaccination. The source of these receptors is a human donor who had a prior SARS-CoV-2 infection. Both conserved end residues are part of each CDR3. The D gene is left open where the match is weak. Size is stated for part of the rows, as once, few or many counts, or as a class when the clone is expanded.

>TRBD1|TRBJ2-3|-|TRBV7-3
CASSSTRTRGPDTQYF
TGTGCCAGCAGCTCCACCAGAACAAGGGGGCCAGATACGCAGTATTTT
>-|TRBJ2-2|-|TRBV11-3
CASSMNRAGELFF
TGTGCCAGCAGCATGAACAGGGCCGGGGAGCTGTTTTTT
>-|TRBJ1-3|-|TRBV4-2
CASSPEGTSGNTIYF
TGTGCCAGCAGCCCAGAGGGGACCTCTGGAAACACCATATATTTT
>TRBD1|TRBJ1-4|-|TRBV28
CASRTGQTGGFEKLFF
TGTGCCAGCAGGACCGGACAGACAGGGGGCTTCGAAAAACTGTTTTTT
>TRBD2|TRBJ2-7|-|TRBV5-1
CASSLASGGTYEQYF
TGCGCCAGCAGCTTGGCTAGCGGGGGTACCTACGAGCAGTACTTC
>-|TRBJ1-4|-|TRBV21-1
CASSKYRQETEHGGKLFF
TGTGCCAGCAGCAAGTATAGACAAGAGACAGAACACGGAGGAAAACTGTTTTTT
>-|TRBJ2-6|-|TRBV2
CASNENPGANVLTF
TGTGCCAGCAATGAAAACCCTGGGGCCAACGTCCTGACTTTC
>-|TRBJ1-5|-|TRBV27
CASSLRGYSNQPQHF
TGTGCCAGCAGTTTGAGGGGTTATAGCAATCAGCCCCAGCATTTT
>TRBD2|TRBJ2-1|-|TRBV4-1
CASSQESLRGLAGRRTYNEQFF
TGCGCCAGCAGCCAAGAATCTCTTCGGGGACTAGCGGGGAGAAGGACCTACAATGAGCAGTTCTTC
>-|TRBJ1-5|-|TRBV2
CASSDRGWRNQPQHF
TGTGCCAGCAGTGACCGCGGATGGCGCAATCAGCCCCAGCATTTT
>TRBD2|TRBJ2-5|-|TRBV7-2
CASSLARTSGSSETQYF
TGTGCCAGCAGCTTAGCTCGGACTAGCGGGAGCTCCGAGACCCAGTACTTC
>-|TRBJ2-5|few|TRBV7-2
CASSVQETQYF
TGTGCCAGCAGCGTACAGGAGACCCAGTACTTC
>TRBD2|TRBJ2-5|-|TRBV7-9
CASSLGAIAGGVETQYF
TGTGCCAGCAGCTTAGGTGCGATAGCGGGGGGTGTAGAGACCCAGTACTTC
>-|TRBJ2-5|-|TRBV5-6
CASSLVGSGQPETQYF
TGTGCCAGCAGCTTGGTTGGGAGTGGGCAGCCAGAGACCCAGTACTTC
>TRBD2|TRBJ2-3|-|TRBV7-2
CASSLSSASGNPNTQYF
TGTGCCAGCAGCTTATCGTCGGCTAGCGGCAACCCAAATACGCAGTATTTT
>TRBD2|TRBJ2-7|-|TRBV9
CASSVGLAAGGEQYF
TGTGCCAGCAGCGTTGGACTAGCGGCGGGCGGCGAGCAGTACTTC
>-|TRBJ2-2|-|TRBV5-1
CASSLGPSGPGELFF
TGCGCCAGCAGCTTGGGGCCTTCGGGGCCCGGGGAGCTGTTTTTT
>-|TRBJ1-1|once|TRBV24-1
CATRAGLWGNTEAFF
TGTGCCACCAGAGCGGGACTGTGGGGGAACACTGAAGCTTTCTTT
>-|TRBJ2-1|-|TRBV28
CASSFGPYNEQFF
TGTGCCAGCAGTTTTGGGCCGTACAATGAGCAGTTCTTC
>-|TRBJ1-2|-|TRBV18
CASSPGVTGMGGYTF
TGTGCCAGCTCACCGGGCGTTACAGGGATGGGAGGCTACACCTTC
>-|TRBJ1-1|-|TRBV7-2
CASSKEEGSGTEAFF
TGTGCCAGCAGCAAAGAGGAGGGGTCGGGTACTGAAGCTTTCTTT
>-|TRBJ2-3|-|TRBV5-5
CASSVGGGSPDTQYF
TGTGCCAGCAGCGTGGGTGGGGGGTCTCCAGATACGCAGTATTTT
>-|TRBJ1-3|-|TRBV5-6
CASSLWGLSSENTIYF
TGTGCCAGCAGCTTGTGGGGGTTGAGTTCAGAAAACACCATATATTTT
>TRBD1|TRBJ1-5|-|TRBV6-6
CASSYSAGGIKQPQHF
TGTGCCAGCAGTTACTCGGCAGGGGGCATTAAGCAGCCCCAGCATTTT